One and the same sample provided the 5 T cell receptor beta chains below, sequenced in a study of early T cells in non-severe SARS-CoV-2 infection. Via MiXCR, TCRdb re-called the 5' RACE reads, giving one row per CDR3 protein. This repertoire shows 90,000 to 120,000 distinct CDR3 sequences, around 10% found once; its top ten account for about 8%. The source material was whole blood. The receptors shown here come from an adult who was a healthcare worker with PCR-confirmed SARS-CoV-2 infection or an uninfected control (not recorded which).

This clonotype was seen a handful of times. The V gene is TRBV12-3 or TRBV12-4, the J gene TRBJ2-7; TRBD1 might be the D (5 bases). The CDR3 contains 13 residues. Trimming removed 5 bases from V and 5 bases from J, with 13 bases in between. CDR3 loop: CASSPPPGHEQYF. The CDR3 coding sequence is TGTGCCAGCAGTCCCCCGCCAGGGCACGAGCAGTACTTC.

This clonotype has just a few counts. This chain connects TRBV20-1 to TRBJ2-1, with D possibly being TRBD1 (6 bases). From germline, CDR1 is DFQATT and CDR2 SNEGSKA (reference sequence). The CDR3 runs to 11 residues. Trimming removed 6 bases from V and 10 bases from J, with 13 bases in between. The CDR3 loop is CSAKSGHEQFF. Written as DNA, the CDR3 is TGCAGTGCCAAATCGGGACACGAGCAGTTCTTC.

This clonotype was counted between two and nine times. This chain uses TRBV5-5 with TRBJ2-1; 13 bases fit TRBD2. Unmatched junction bases numbered 4, after V lost 0 bases and J lost 7 bases. CDR3 length: 16 amino acids. Germline V gene data show CDR1 as SGHKS and CDR2 as YYEKEE (reference sequence). This chain's CDR3 is CASSLGSGLAGNEQFF. Here the CDR3 DNA reads TGTGCCAGCAGCTTGGGTTCGGGACTAGCGGGGAATGAGCAGTTCTTC.

This clonotype was detected a few times. The rearrangement uses TRBV12-3 or TRBV12-4 and TRBJ2-1, with D unresolved. The V end lost 6 bases, the J end lost 0 bases, and 15 bases lay between the germline ends. The CDR3 has 16 amino acids. The CDR3, as DNA: TGTGCCAGCAGCTATAGAGACTTCAGCTCCTACAATGAGCAGTTCTTC. This sequence encodes CASSYRDFSSYNEQFF.

This clonotype was found many times. The chain couples TRBV20-1 to TRBJ1-2; TRBD1 matches at 8 bases. This CDR3 region has 15 residues. CDR1 and CDR2 from the germline V gene are DFQATT and SNEGSKA (reference sequence). J gave up 4 bases and V 4 bases, and 11 bases lay outside the gene matches. The CDR3 bases are TGCAGTGCTAAGCAGGGACAGGCCGACGTCTATGGCTACACCTTC. Its protein is CSAKQGQADVYGYTF.